A selection of T cell receptor beta chains follows, all from one sample in a study of T cells in Graves' hyperthyroidism and ophthalmopathy. One entry per CDR3 protein results from TCRdb running MiXCR on the multiplex PCR reads. The sample lists fewer than 650,000 distinct CDR3 sequences, approximately 15% occurring once. Sequencing was performed on blood. The receptors originated from a woman between 40 and 50 years old with Graves' ophthalmopathy. The CDR3 runs from the conserved cysteine through the conserved F or W. Each record gives: D gene, J gene, V gene, clone size, CDR3 DNA, CDR3 protein. D genes are given only for firm matches. Rows give clone size only sometimes, using once, few, many, or a class for an expanded clone.

TRBD1	TRBJ2-7	TRBV11-2	many	TGTGCCAGCAGCGTTTACAGGGGTCTTTATGAGCAGTACTTC	CASSVYRGLYEQYF
TRBD1	TRBJ2-7	TRBV6-5	few	TGTGCCAGCAGTTATTCACAGGGGTTAGCTTACGAGCAGTACTTC	CASSYSQGLAYEQYF
TRBD1	TRBJ1-6	TRBV4-1	.	TGCGCCAGCAGTGGGGGTGCAGGGGGGAATTCACCCCTCCACTTT	CASSGGAGGNSPLHF
.	TRBJ2-7	TRBV30	many	TGTGCCTGGAGTCCATCTCGGGAGCGGATCTACGAGCAGTACTTC	CAWSPSRERIYEQYF
TRBD2	TRBJ2-5	TRBV5-1	few	TGCGCCAGCAGCTTGGTCGGGAGGGCCGAGGAGACCCAGTACTTC	CASSLVGRAEETQYF
TRBD2	TRBJ2-6	TRBV5-1	.	TGCGCCAGCAGCTTAGGACTAGCCGGTGGGGCCAACGTCCTGACTTTC	CASSLGLAGGANVLTF
.	TRBJ2-2	TRBV7-2	many	TGTGCCAGCAGCGGTGGACAGTCCGGGGAGCTGTTTTTT	CASSGGQSGELFF
.	TRBJ1-5	TRBV19	many	TGTGCCAGTAGTATACAGGTGTATCAGCCCCAGCATTTT	CASSIQVYQPQHF
.	TRBJ1-5	TRBV27	many	TGTGCCAGCAGGGCGCGGGCCATCTATAGCAATCAGCCCCAGCATTTT	CASRARAIYSNQPQHF
.	TRBJ1-2	TRBV24-1	.	TGTGCCACCAGTGAGGCGGGCGCGGGAGGCTACACCTTC	CATSEAGAGGYTF
.	TRBJ2-7	TRBV6-5	few	TGTGCCAGCAGTTACGGAGGGGTGGCTGGAGAGCAGTACTTC	CASSYGGVAGEQYF
.	TRBJ2-7	TRBV20-1	many	TGCAGTGCTCCTAGGGGGGGTGGCGAGCAGTACTTC	CSAPRGGGEQYF
.	TRBJ2-2	TRBV12-3/TRBV12-4	few	TGTGCCAGCAGCCTTACAGGGCCCCCCACCGGGGAGCTGTTTTTT	CASSLTGPPTGELFF
TRBD2	TRBJ2-2	TRBV12-3/TRBV12-4	.	TGTGCCAGCAGTCTACTAGCGGGAGTCGGGGAGCTGTTTTTT	CASSLLAGVGELFF
.	TRBJ2-5	TRBV5-1	few	TGCGCCAGCAGCTTGTTGGGGTCGCGGGAGACCCAGTACTTC	CASSLLGSRETQYF
TRBD2	TRBJ2-5	TRBV6-1	many	TGTGCCAGCGCCTTTACACGAGCGGGAGTGGGGGAGACCCAGTACTTC	CASAFTRAGVGETQYF
.	TRBJ1-5	TRBV20-1	.	TGCAGTGCCGCTACGGGGGGTCGGAGCAATCAGCCCCAGCATTTT	CSAATGGRSNQPQHF
TRBD1	TRBJ2-6	TRBV27	.	TGTGCCAGCAGTTTTACACAGGGGCGCGGGGCCAACGTCCTGACTTTC	CASSFTQGRGANVLTF
TRBD1	TRBJ1-1	TRBV6-1	.	TGTGCCAGCAGTGAATCGACAGGGGGCTATATTGAAGCTTTCTTT	CASSESTGGYIEAFF
.	TRBJ2-4	TRBV12-3/TRBV12-4	.	TGTGCCAGCAGCCCACAGGAGAGTGGGGTAAACATTCAGTACTTC	CASSPQESGVNIQYF
.	TRBJ1-1	TRBV6-2/TRBV6-3	many	TGTGCCAGCAGTAAACCTGAGGACGGTTACACTGAAGCTTTCTTT	CASSKPEDGYTEAFF
TRBD1	TRBJ1-6	TRBV6-2/TRBV6-3	many	TGTGCCAGCACCTGGACAGGGTCGCCCTATAATTCACCCCTCCACTTT	CASTWTGSPYNSPLHF
TRBD1	TRBJ2-7	TRBV28	many	TGTGCCAGCAGCAGGACAGGGGACGGTTACGAGCAGTACTTC	CASSRTGDGYEQYF
.	TRBJ2-5	TRBV10-3	few	TGTGCCACAGAGGAAGGAGGGGGGGCCCCGTACCAAGAGACCCAGTACTTC	CATEEGGGAPYQETQYF
.	TRBJ2-6	TRBV9	many	TGTGCCAGCAGCGTAGCTAGGGCTGGGGCCAACGTCCTGACTTTC	CASSVARAGANVLTF
.	TRBJ1-1	TRBV27	many	TGTGCCAGCTTCCTCGTAGGGGACGGCACTGAAGCTTTCTTT	CASFLVGDGTEAFF
.	TRBJ2-7	TRBV7-3	few	TGTGCCAGCAGCTTACAAGCGGGTTCCTACGAGCAGTACTTC	CASSLQAGSYEQYF
TRBD1	TRBJ2-7	TRBV7-2	many	TGTGCCAGCAGCTTATTTCCAGGGGGCCGCTACGAGCAGTACTTC	CASSLFPGGRYEQYF
.	TRBJ2-7	TRBV10-3	.	TGTGCCATCAGTGTGGGGGGATACGAGCAGTACTTC	CAISVGGYEQYF
.	TRBJ1-3	TRBV7-2	many	TGTGCCAGCAGCTCAACAGTATCAGGAAACACCATATATTTT	CASSSTVSGNTIYF
.	TRBJ1-2	TRBV6-5	many	TGTGCCAGCAGTTACTCGGGACCCCTTGGCTATGGCTACACCTTC	CASSYSGPLGYGYTF
.	TRBJ1-1	TRBV11-3	many	TGTGCCAGCAGCTTAGAGGGCAGTATGAACACTGAAGCTTTCTTT	CASSLEGSMNTEAFF
.	TRBJ2-2	TRBV2	.	TGTGCCAGCAGTTTTGGGGGCTCGGGCACCGGGGAGCTGTTTTTT	CASSFGGSGTGELFF
TRBD2	TRBJ2-7	TRBV7-2	many	TGTGCCAGCAGCCGCGGACTAGGTGAAGGCGGGCAGTACTTC	CASSRGLGEGGQYF
.	TRBJ1-2	TRBV27	.	TGTGCCAGCAGTTTATTAATCCATAACAGGGTCCCCTATGGCTACACCTTC	CASSLLIHNRVPYGYTF
.	TRBJ2-2	TRBV5-1	.	TGCGCCAGCAGCTTGGATCAGAGTAGGGCCGGGGAGCTGTTTTTT	CASSLDQSRAGELFF
.	TRBJ2-7	TRBV28	many	TGTGCCAGCAGTTTACTGGGAGACTACGAGCAGTACTTC	CASSLLGDYEQYF
.	TRBJ2-3	TRBV5-1	.	TGCGCCAGCAGCTTGGGAGGGCTTGACACAGATACGCAGTATTTT	CASSLGGLDTDTQYF
.	TRBJ1-2	TRBV6-2/TRBV6-3	many	TGTGCCAGCAGTTCCGCGAACCCGTATGGCTACACCTTC	CASSSANPYGYTF
.	TRBJ1-2	TRBV6-4	many	TGTGCCAGCAGTGCGCGAGTCACCGAGAACTATGGCTACACCTTC	CASSARVTENYGYTF
TRBD1	TRBJ2-7	TRBV18	few	TGTGCCAGCTCACGACACAGGGGACGCAGCTCCTACGAGCAGTACTTC	CASSRHRGRSSYEQYF
.	TRBJ2-2	TRBV9	few	TGTGCCAGCAGCGTATCGGCGGGTATCGGGGACACCGGGGAGCTGTTTTTT	CASSVSAGIGDTGELFF
TRBD2	TRBJ2-7	TRBV6-2/TRBV6-3	many	TGTGCCAGCGTTCGGAGGGAGGGTGCGTTCTCCTACGAGCAGTACTTC	CASVRREGAFSYEQYF
TRBD1	TRBJ2-5	TRBV6-5	many	TGTGCCAGCAGTTACTTTCCGGGACAGGGGGTGGGAGAGACCCAGTACTTC	CASSYFPGQGVGETQYF
TRBD1	TRBJ1-1	TRBV7-9	many	TGTGCCAGCAGCAAGACAGGGGAGACTGAAGCTTTCTTT	CASSKTGETEAFF
.	TRBJ1-1	TRBV7-3	many	TGTGCCAGCAGCTTAGAGGGGACTGACACTGAAGCTTTCTTT	CASSLEGTDTEAFF
.	TRBJ2-7	TRBV28	many	TGTGCCAGCAGTCCTGAGAAGGACTTTCGACGGGGCGAGCAGTACTTC	CASSPEKDFRRGEQYF
.	TRBJ2-5	TRBV7-2	many	TGTGCCAGCAGCTTATCCGGGACCTTGGGGGAGACCCAGTACTTC	CASSLSGTLGETQYF
.	TRBJ1-1	TRBV12-3/TRBV12-4	many	TGTGCCAGCACGCGGGGGCTGGGGGACACTGAAGCTTTCTTT	CASTRGLGDTEAFF
.	TRBJ1-5	TRBV28	.	TGTGCCAGCATTTCGGCGGGGTTTCAGCCCCAGCATTTT	CASISAGFQPQHF
TRBD2	TRBJ2-7	TRBV7-3	.	TGTGCCAGCAGCCCCAGTCTCACGGGAGGCAACGAGCAGTACTTC	CASSPSLTGGNEQYF
.	TRBJ1-1	TRBV25-1	many	TGTGCCAGCAGTGATTCCCAGGTGAACACTGAAGCTTTCTTT	CASSDSQVNTEAFF
.	TRBJ1-2	TRBV6-2/TRBV6-3	few	TGTGCCAGCAGTCATTCCGGGACATCCGGGGCACGGTATGGCTACACCTTC	CASSHSGTSGARYGYTF
.	TRBJ2-7	TRBV5-1	.	TGCGCCAGCAGCGCCACTCCCGCACCCGAGCAGTACTTC	CASSATPAPEQYF
.	TRBJ1-2	TRBV27	many	TGTGCCAGCAGTCAACAGGGAAATCGGGGCTACACCTTC	CASSQQGNRGYTF
.	TRBJ1-2	TRBV2	many	TGTGCCACACGAGGGGTGGATGGCTACACCTTC	CATRGVDGYTF
.	TRBJ1-2	TRBV3-1	few	TGTGCCAGCAGCCAAGAGCAGGGCCCCTATGGCTACACCTTC	CASSQEQGPYGYTF
.	TRBJ2-5	TRBV5-1	.	TGCGCCAGCAGCCCCTCTCCAGGCAAAGAGACCCAGTACTTC	CASSPSPGKETQYF
.	TRBJ2-1	TRBV4-2	few	TGTGCCAGCAGCCAAGATCAAACTTCCGGAGCCTTAAATGAGCAGTTCTTC	CASSQDQTSGALNEQFF